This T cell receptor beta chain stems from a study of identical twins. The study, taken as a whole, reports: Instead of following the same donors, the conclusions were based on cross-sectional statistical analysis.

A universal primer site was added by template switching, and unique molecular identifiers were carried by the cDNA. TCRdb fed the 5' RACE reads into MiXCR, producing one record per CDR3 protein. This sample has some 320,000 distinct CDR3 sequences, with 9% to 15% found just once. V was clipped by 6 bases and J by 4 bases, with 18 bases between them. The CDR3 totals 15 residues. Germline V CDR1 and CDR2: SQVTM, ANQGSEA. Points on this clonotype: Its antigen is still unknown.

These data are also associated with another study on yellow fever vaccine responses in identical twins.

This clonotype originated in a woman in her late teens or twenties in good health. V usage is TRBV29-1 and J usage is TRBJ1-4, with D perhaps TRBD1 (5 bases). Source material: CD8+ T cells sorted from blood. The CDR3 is CSVRGGIGINEKLFF. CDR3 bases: TGCAGCGTCCGCGGGGGGATTGGGATTAATGAAAAACTGTTTTTT. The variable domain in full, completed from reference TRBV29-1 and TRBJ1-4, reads SAVISQKPSRDICQRGTSLTIQCQVDSQVTMMFWYRQQPGQSLTLIATANQGSEATYESGFVIDKFPISRPNLTFSTLTVSNMSPEDSSIYLCSVRGGIGINEKLFFGSGTQLSVL.